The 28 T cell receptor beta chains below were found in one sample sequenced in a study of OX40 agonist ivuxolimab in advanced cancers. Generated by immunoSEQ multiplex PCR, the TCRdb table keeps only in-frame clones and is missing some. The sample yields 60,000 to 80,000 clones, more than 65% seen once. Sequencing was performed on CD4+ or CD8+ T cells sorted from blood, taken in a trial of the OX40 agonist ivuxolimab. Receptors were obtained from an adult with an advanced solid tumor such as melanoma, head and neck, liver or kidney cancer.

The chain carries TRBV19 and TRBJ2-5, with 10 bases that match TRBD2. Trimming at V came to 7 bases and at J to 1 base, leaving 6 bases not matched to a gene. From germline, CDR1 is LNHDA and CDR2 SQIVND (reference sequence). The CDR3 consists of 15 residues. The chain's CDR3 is CASKEASGGQETQYF. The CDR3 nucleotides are TGTGCCAGTAAGGAGGCTAGCGGGGGCCAAGAGACCCAGTACTTC.

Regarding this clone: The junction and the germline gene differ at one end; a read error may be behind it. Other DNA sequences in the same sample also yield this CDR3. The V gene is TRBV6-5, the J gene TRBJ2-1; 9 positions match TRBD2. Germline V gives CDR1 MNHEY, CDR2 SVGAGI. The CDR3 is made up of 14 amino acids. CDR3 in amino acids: CASSLAGPFNEQFF. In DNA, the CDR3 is TGTGCCAGCAGTCTAGCGGGGCCCTTCAATGAACAGTTCTTC.

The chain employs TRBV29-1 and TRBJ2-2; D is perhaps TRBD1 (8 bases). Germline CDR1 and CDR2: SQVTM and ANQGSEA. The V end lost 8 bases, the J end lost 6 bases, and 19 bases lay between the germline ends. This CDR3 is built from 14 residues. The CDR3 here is CSSQGAGRAGELFF. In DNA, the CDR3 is TGCAGCTCCCAGGGGGCGGGGAGGGCCGGGGAGCTGTTTTTT.

The CDR3: CASSFGLAGGYDTQYF. The CDR3 DNA reads TGTGCCAGCAGCTTCGGGCTAGCGGGGGGTTACGATACGCAGTATTTT. The genes are TRBV5-8 and TRBJ2-3; 11 bases agree with TRBD2. Germline V gene sequence: CDR1 SGHTS, CDR2 YDEGEE. This CDR3 is built from 16 residues. The V and J ends lost 2 bases and 6 bases, in that order; junction bases with no gene match: 8.

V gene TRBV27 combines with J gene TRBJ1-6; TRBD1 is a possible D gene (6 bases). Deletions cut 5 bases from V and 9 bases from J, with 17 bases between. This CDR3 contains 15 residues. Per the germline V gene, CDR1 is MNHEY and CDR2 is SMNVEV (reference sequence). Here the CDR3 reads CASSPNRQVASPLHF. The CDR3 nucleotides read TGTGCCAGCAGTCCCAACCGACAGGTAGCTTCACCCCTCCACTTT.

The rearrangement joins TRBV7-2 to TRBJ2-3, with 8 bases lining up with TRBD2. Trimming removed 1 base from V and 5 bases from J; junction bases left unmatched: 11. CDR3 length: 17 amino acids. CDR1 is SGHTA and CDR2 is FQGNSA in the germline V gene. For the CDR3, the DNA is TGTGCCAGCAGCTTAGGTCGGCGCGGGGGGTCGATAGATACGCAGTATTTT. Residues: CASSLGRRGGSIDTQYF.

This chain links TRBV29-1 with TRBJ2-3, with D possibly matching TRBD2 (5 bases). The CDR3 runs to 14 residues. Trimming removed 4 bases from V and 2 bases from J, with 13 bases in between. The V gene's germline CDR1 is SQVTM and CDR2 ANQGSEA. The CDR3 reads CSVVAQRNTDTQYF. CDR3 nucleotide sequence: TGCAGCGTTGTTGCTCAGCGGAACACAGATACGCAGTATTTT.

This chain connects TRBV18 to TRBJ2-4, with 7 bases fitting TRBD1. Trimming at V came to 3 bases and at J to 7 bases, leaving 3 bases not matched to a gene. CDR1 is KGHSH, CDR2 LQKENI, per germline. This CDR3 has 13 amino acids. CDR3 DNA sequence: TGTGCCAGCTCACCGGCGGACAGGAACATTCAGTACTTC. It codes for CASSPADRNIQYF.

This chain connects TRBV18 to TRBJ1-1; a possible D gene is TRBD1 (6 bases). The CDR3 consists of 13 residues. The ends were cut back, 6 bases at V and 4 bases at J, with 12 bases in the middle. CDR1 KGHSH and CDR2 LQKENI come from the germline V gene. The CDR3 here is CASSGGRTTEAFF. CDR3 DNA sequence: TGTGCCAGCTCGGGGGGGCGCACCACTGAAGCTTTCTTT.

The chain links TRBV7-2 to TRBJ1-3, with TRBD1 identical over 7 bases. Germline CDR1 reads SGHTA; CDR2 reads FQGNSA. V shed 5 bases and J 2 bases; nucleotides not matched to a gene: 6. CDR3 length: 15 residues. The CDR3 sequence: CASSPGDSPGNTIYF. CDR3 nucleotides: TGTGCCAGCAGCCCGGGGGACAGCCCTGGAAACACCATATATTTT. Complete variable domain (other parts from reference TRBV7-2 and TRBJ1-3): GAGVSQSPSNKVTEKGKDVELRCDPISGHTALYWYRQSLGQGLEFLIYFQGNSAPDKSGLPSDRFSAERTGGSVSTLTIQRTQQEDSAVYLCASSPGDSPGNTIYFGEGSWLTVV.

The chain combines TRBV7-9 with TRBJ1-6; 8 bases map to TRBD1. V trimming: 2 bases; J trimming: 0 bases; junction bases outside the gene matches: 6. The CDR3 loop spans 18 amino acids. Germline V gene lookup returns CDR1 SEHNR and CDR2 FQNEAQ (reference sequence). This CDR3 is CASSLSYRGSSYNSPLHF. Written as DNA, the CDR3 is TGTGCCAGCAGCTTAAGTTACAGGGGGAGCTCCTATAATTCACCCCTCCACTTT.

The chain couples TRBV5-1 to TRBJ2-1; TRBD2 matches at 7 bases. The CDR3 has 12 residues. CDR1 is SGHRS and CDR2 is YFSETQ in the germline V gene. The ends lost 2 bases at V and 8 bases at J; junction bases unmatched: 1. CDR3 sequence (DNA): TGCGCCAGCAGCTTAGGGAGGGATGAGCAGTTCTTC. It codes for CASSLGRDEQFF.

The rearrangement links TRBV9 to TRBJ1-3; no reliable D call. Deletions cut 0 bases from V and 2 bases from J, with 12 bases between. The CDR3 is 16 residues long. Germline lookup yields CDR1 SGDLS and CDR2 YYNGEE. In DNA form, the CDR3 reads TGTGCCAGCAGCGTAGTTCAAGAGGGTGCTGGAAACACCATATATTTT. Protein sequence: CASSVVQEGAGNTIYF.

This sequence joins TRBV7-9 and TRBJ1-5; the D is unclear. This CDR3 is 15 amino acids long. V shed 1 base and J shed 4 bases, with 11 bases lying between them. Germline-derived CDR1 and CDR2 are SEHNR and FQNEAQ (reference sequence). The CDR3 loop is CASSLDSARNQPQHF. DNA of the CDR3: TGTGCCAGCAGCTTAGATTCAGCTAGAAATCAGCCCCAGCATTTT.

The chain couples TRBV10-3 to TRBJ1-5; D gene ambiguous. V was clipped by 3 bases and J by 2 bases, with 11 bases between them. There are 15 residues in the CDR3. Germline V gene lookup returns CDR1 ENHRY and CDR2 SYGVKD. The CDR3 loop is CAISDISGGNQPQHF. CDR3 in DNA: TGTGCCATCAGTGACATTTCCGGGGGCAATCAGCCCCAGCATTTT.

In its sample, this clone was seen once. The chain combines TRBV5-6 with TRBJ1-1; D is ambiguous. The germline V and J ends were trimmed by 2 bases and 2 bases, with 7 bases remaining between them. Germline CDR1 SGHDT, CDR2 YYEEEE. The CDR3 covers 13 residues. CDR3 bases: TGTGCCAGCAGCTTAAGACCCAACACTGAAGCTTTCTTT. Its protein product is CASSLRPNTEAFF.

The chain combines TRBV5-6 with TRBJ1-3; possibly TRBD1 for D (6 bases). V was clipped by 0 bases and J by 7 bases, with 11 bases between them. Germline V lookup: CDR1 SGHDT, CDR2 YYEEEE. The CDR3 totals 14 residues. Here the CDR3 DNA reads TGTGCCAGCAGCTTGGACCGGAGGGGGAACACCATATATTTT. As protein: CASSLDRRGNTIYF.

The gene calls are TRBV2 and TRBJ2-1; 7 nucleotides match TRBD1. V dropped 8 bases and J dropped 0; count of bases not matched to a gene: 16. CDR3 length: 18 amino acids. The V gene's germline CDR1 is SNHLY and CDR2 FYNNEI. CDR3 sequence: CASRANQGQDFSYNEQFF. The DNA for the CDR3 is TGTGCCAGCCGGGCAAACCAAGGACAGGATTTCTCCTACAATGAGCAGTTCTTC.

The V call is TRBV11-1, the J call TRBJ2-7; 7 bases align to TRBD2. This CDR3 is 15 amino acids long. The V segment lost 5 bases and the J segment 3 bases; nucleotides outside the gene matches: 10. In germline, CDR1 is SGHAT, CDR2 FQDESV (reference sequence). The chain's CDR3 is CASSLGGRGRYEQYF. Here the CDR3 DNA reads TGTGCCAGCAGCCTAGGAGGGAGGGGACGCTACGAGCAGTACTTC.

Here the CDR3 DNA reads TGTGCCAGCAGCCGGGGACTAGCGGGGGGCAATGAGCAGTTCTTC. Protein sequence: CASSRGLAGGNEQFF. The chain combines TRBV7-3 with TRBJ2-1; 15 nucleotides match TRBD2. With 5 bases clipped from V and 6 bases from J, the junction kept 2 bases outside the gene matches. This CDR3 spans 15 amino acids. Per germline, CDR1 SGHTA and CDR2 FQGTGA.

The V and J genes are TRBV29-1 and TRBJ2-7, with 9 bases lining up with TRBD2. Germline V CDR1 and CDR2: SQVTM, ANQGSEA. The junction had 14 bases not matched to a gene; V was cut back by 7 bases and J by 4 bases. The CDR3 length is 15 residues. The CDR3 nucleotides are TGCAGCGCTAGACCCGAGCGGGGGGCCGGGTACGAGCAGTACTTC. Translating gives CSARPERGAGYEQYF.

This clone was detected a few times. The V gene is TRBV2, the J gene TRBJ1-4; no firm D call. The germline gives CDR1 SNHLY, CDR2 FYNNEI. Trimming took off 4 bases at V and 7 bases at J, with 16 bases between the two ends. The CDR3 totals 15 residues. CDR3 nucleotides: TGTGCCAGCAGTGTAAATGGCTTTGGCCTTGAAAAACTGTTTTTT. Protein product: CASSVNGFGLEKLFF.

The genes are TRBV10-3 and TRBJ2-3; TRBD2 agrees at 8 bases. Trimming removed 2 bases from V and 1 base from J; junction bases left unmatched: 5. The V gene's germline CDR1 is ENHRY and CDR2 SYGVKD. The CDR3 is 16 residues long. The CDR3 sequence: CAISEEGAGGTDTQYF. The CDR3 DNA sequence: TGTGCCATCAGTGAGGAGGGAGCGGGAGGCACAGATACGCAGTATTTT.

As DNA, the CDR3 is TGTGCCAGCAGGGGGACAGGGATCAGCTATGGCTACACCTTC. This translates into CASRGTGISYGYTF. The chain is built from TRBV2 and TRBJ1-2; 9 nucleotides agree with TRBD1. V lost 6 bases to trimming and J lost 4 bases; unmatched junction nucleotides: 6. Germline V gives CDR1 SNHLY, CDR2 FYNNEI. CDR3 length: 14 amino acids.

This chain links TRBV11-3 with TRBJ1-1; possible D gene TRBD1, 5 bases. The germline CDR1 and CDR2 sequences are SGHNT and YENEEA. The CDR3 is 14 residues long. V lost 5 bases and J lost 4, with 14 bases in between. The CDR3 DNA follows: TGTGCCAGCAGCAAGTGGGGGGATAGCACTGAAGCTTTCTTT. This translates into CASSKWGDSTEAFF.

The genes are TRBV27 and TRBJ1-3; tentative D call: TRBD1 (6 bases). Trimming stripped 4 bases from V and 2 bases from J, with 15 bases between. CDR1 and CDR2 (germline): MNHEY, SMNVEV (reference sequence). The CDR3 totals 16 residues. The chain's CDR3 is CASSSTLTGTGNTIYF. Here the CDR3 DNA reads TGTGCCAGCAGTTCTACCCTGACAGGCACTGGAAACACCATATATTTT.

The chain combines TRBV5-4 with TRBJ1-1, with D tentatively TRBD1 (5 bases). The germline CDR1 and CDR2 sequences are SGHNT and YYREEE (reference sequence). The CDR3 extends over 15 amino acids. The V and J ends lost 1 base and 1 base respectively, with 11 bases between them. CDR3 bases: TGTGCCAGCAGCTTGATCGCAGGGACGAACACTGAAGCTTTCTTT. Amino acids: CASSLIAGTNTEAFF.

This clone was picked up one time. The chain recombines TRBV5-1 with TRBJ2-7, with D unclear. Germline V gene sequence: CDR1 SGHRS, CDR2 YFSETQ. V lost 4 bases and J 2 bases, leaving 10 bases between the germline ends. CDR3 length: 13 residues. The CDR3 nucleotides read TGCGCCAGCAGCCCCCGGGCCGCCTACGAGCAGTACTTC. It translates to CASSPRAAYEQYF.